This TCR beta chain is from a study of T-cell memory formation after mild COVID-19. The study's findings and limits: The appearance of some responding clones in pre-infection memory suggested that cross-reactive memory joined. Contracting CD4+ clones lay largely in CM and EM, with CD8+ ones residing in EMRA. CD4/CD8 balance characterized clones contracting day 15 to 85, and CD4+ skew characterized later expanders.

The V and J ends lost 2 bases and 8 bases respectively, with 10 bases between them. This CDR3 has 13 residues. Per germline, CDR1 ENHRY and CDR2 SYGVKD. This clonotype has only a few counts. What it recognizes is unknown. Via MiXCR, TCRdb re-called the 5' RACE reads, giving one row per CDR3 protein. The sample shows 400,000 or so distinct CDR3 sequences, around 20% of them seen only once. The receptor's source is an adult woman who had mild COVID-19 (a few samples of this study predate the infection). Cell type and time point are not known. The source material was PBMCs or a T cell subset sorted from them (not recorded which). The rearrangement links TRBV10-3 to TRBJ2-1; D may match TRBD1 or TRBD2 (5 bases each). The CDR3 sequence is CAISEGGRDEQFF. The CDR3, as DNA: TGTGCCATCAGTGAGGGGGGAAGGGATGAGCAGTTCTTC.